These 20 T cell receptor beta chains were sequenced from one sample in a study of blood T cells in healthy people across ages. Combining a sample-barcoded 5' primer with a J-beta primer mix, a second PCR ran for about 6 to 12 cycles. TCRdb reanalysed the 5' RACE reads using MiXCR and keeps one entry per CDR3 protein. The sample includes 1.5 million to 2 million distinct CDR3 sequences, about 30% of them seen just once. The sample consisted of blood. The receptor source for this set is a woman aged 30 to 39 in good health.

This clonotype has a handful of counts. This chain uses TRBV7-9 with TRBJ2-2; no firm D call. The germline CDR1 and CDR2 sequences are SEHNR and FQNEAQ (reference sequence). The V and J ends lost 1 base and 1 base respectively, with 4 bases between them. This CDR3 is built from 14 residues. The CDR3 DNA sequence: TGTGCCAGCAGCTTAGAACTGAACACCGGGGAGCTGTTTTTT. Its translation: CASSLELNTGELFF.

J is TRBJ2-1 and V is TRBV30; D unclear. Trimming stripped 1 base from V and 0 bases from J, with 10 bases between. The CDR3 is 15 residues long. Per germline, CDR1 GTSNPN and CDR2 SVGIG (reference sequence). CDR3 sequence reads: CAWSGPRSSYNEQFF. The CDR3 nucleotides read TGTGCCTGGAGTGGACCGCGCTCCTCCTACAATGAGCAGTTCTTC.

In this sample, this clonotype turned up a few times. The gene calls are TRBV6-5 and TRBJ1-5; no reliable D call. The CDR3 runs to 15 residues. Trimming took off 5 bases at V and 0 bases at J, with 11 bases between the two ends. Germline loops: CDR1 MNHEY, CDR2 SVGAGI. The CDR3 here is CASSQTGYSNQPQHF. CDR3 sequence (DNA): TGTGCCAGCAGTCAGACGGGTTATAGCAATCAGCCCCAGCATTTT.

About this clonotype itself: At one end, the junction sequence differs from germline, possibly due to a read error. This chain joins TRBV2 and TRBJ2-3, with D perhaps matching TRBD2 (5 bases). CDR1 is SNHLY and CDR2 is FYNNEI in the germline V gene. CDR3 size: 14 residues. As DNA, the CDR3 is TGTACCAGCAGTATAGAGGGCGACACAGATACGCAGTATTTT. Amino acid sequence: CTSSIEGDTDTQYF.

This clonotype was counted many times. The rearrangement uses TRBV5-1 and TRBJ1-2, with D unresolved. V lost 4 bases and J 2 bases, leaving 12 bases between the germline ends. This CDR3 comprises 14 residues. The germline CDR1 and CDR2 sequences are SGHRS and YFSETQ. CDR3: CASSNRTGNYGYTF. CDR3 sequence (DNA): TGCGCCAGCAGCAACCGGACGGGGAACTATGGCTACACCTTC.

This chain links TRBV18 with TRBJ1-6; TRBD1 might be the D (5 bases). The CDR3 sequence is 14 residues long. Trimming took 6 bases from V and 4 from J, leaving 10 bases between them. From germline, CDR1 is KGHSH and CDR2 LQKENI. This CDR3 reads CASSLRQYNSPLHF. Here the CDR3 DNA reads TGTGCCAGCTCCCTCAGACAGTATAATTCACCCCTCCACTTT. Filled out from reference TRBV18 and TRBJ1-6, the complete variable domain reads NAGVMQNPRHLVRRRGQEARLRCSPMKGHSHVYWYRQLPEEGLKFMVYLQKENIIDESGMPKERFSAEFPKEGPSILRIQQVVRGDSAAYFCASSLRQYNSPLHFGNGTRLTVT.

V and J are TRBV7-6 and TRBJ2-5; possible D gene TRBD2, 5 bases. This CDR3 has 15 amino acids. Germline CDR1 and CDR2: SGHVS and FNYEAQ. V dropped 1 base and J dropped 5 bases, with 14 bases sitting between them. CDR3 coding DNA: TGTGCCAGCAGCTTAGTGGTTTCTGGCGGGGAGACCCAGTACTTC. Protein sequence: CASSLVVSGGETQYF.

The table lists this clonotype with a few counts. This chain uses TRBV7-2 with TRBJ2-3; D gene ambiguous. The ends were cut back, 2 bases at V and 6 bases at J, with 9 bases in the middle. Germline V CDR1 and CDR2: SGHTA, FQGNSA. The CDR3 is made up of 13 amino acids. CDR3 DNA: TGTGCCAGCAGCTTATACCAGTGGGATACGCAGTATTTT. Residues: CASSLYQWDTQYF.

This clonotype was recorded a few times. The chain has TRBV29-1 and TRBJ2-7; D is undetermined. V lost 4 bases and J 2 bases, leaving 12 bases between the germline ends. Germline CDR1 and CDR2: SQVTM and ANQGSEA. CDR3 length: 13 amino acids. CDR3 sequence reads: CSVGGHGPYEQYF. The CDR3 DNA reads TGCAGCGTTGGGGGTCACGGCCCCTACGAGCAGTACTTC.

The rearrangement uses TRBV12-3 or TRBV12-4 and TRBJ2-7, with D perhaps being TRBD1 or TRBD2 (5 bases each). V dropped 6 bases and J dropped 7 bases, with 10 bases sitting between them. This CDR3 contains 11 residues. CDR3 nucleotide sequence: TGTGCCAGCAGGGGGGTTGGTGAGCAGTACGTC. This gives the protein CASRGVGEQYV.

Of note for this clonotype: A read error is possible here, since a much larger clone lies one base away. The V call is TRBV10-1, the J call TRBJ2-1, with TRBD2 as a possible D gene (5 bases). The CDR3 contains 15 residues. Germline CDR1 is WNHNN and CDR2 is SYGVQD (reference sequence). V was shortened by 3 bases and J by 10 bases, with 19 bases between the two germline ends. CDR3 nucleotide sequence: TGCGCCAGCAGTGATCCGCGACTACCAGCCTACGAGCAGTTCTTC. Translated: CASSDPRLPAYEQFF.

The chain carries TRBV4-1 and TRBJ1-2; 9 bases are shared with TRBD1. The CDR3 extends over 15 amino acids. The V gene's germline CDR1 is MGHRA and CDR2 YSYEKL. V shed 4 bases and J 5 bases; nucleotides not matched to a gene: 8. Written as DNA, the CDR3 is TGCGCCAGCAGCCTAGCCCCTGACAGGGGGTATGGCTACACCTTC. It codes for CASSLAPDRGYGYTF.

This clonotype was counted at least ten times. The chain employs TRBV7-2 and TRBJ2-5; D might be TRBD2 (5 bases). The CDR3 covers 14 residues. V dropped 1 base and J dropped 3 bases, with 9 bases sitting between them. Germline-derived CDR1 and CDR2 are SGHTA and FQGNSA. The CDR3 DNA sequence: TGTGCCAGCAGCTTAGTCGGGATAGAAGAGACCCAGTACTTC. This sequence encodes CASSLVGIEETQYF.

In this sample, this clonotype turned up a few times. This rearrangement joins TRBV12-3 or TRBV12-4 to TRBJ2-7, with 9 nucleotides matching TRBD1. This CDR3 has 14 residues. Losses at the gene ends were 5 bases for V and 2 bases for J; bases not matched to a gene: 4. The CDR3 nucleotides read TGTGCCAGCAGTCGGGACAGGGTAACCTACGAGCAGTACTTC. Translation gives CASSRDRVTYEQYF.

The chain employs TRBV29-1 and TRBJ2-7; 8 bases fit TRBD2. Germline CDR1 and CDR2: SQVTM and ANQGSEA. V dropped 3 bases and J dropped 9; count of bases not matched to a gene: 10. The CDR3 runs to 13 residues. In nucleotides, the CDR3 is TGCAGCGTTGACCTAGCGGGTCTCGTCGGGCAGTACTTC. It yields the protein CSVDLAGLVGQYF.

This clonotype was detected only a few times. The genes are TRBV9 and TRBJ1-2; weak D call: TRBD1 (6 bases). Germline V CDR1 and CDR2: SGDLS, YYNGEE. The CDR3 contains 15 residues. Trimming pared 0 bases from V and 5 bases from J, leaving 14 bases between. The CDR3 nucleotides read TGTGCCAGCAGCGTAGCTACGGGGGCGAGGTATGGCTACACCTTC. Translation: CASSVATGARYGYTF.

There are a few counts of this clonotype. This chain connects TRBV5-4 to TRBJ2-5, with 11 bases aligning to TRBD2. The germline gives CDR1 SGHNT, CDR2 YYREEE (reference sequence). V lost 1 base to trimming and J lost 6 bases; unmatched junction nucleotides: 11. This CDR3 comprises 17 residues. The CDR3 bases are TGTGCCAGCAGCTTGCCGGGTCTGACTAGCGGGGTGAAGACCCAGTACTTC. This codes for CASSLPGLTSGVKTQYF.

This clonotype was seen a few times. One base away lies a much larger clone, so this may be a sequencing read error. The J gene is TRBJ2-7, the V gene TRBV5-1; 10 bases line up with TRBD1. The CDR3 spans 15 residues. Germline values: CDR1 SGHRS, CDR2 YFSETQ. Trimming at V came to 7 bases and at J to 6 bases, leaving 13 bases not matched to a gene. CDR3 sequence: CASGSGTGDCGEQYF. For the CDR3, the DNA is TGCGCCAGCGGCTCCGGGACAGGGGACTGTGGCGAGCAGTACTTC.

The chain carries TRBV29-1 and TRBJ1-2; possibly TRBD1 for D (5 bases). The CDR3 is 12 amino acids. CDR1 is SQVTM and CDR2 is ANQGSEA in the germline V gene. This CDR3 reads CRGGVQPDGYTF. Written as DNA, the CDR3 is TGCAGGGGAGGGGTACAGCCGGATGGCTACACCTTC. Full variable domain (outside the CDR3, taken from reference TRBV29-1 and TRBJ1-2): SAVISQKPSRDICQRGTSLTIQCQVDSQVTMMFWYRQQPGQSLTLIATANQGSEATYESGFVIDKFPISRPNLTFSTLTVSNMSPEDSSIYLCRGGVQPDGYTFGSGTRLTVV.

This clonotype came up a few times. The chain has TRBV13 and TRBJ2-3; D is uncertain. The CDR3 has 15 amino acids. Germline assignment: CDR1 PRHDT and CDR2 FYEKMQ (reference sequence). Trimming took 5 bases from V and 0 from J, leaving 12 bases between them. Here the CDR3 reads CASSPGWASTDTQYF. The CDR3 DNA sequence: TGTGCCAGCAGCCCGGGTTGGGCTAGCACAGATACGCAGTATTTT. Together with reference TRBV13 and TRBJ2-3, the CDR3 gives the full variable domain: AAGVIQSPRHLIKEKRETATLKCYPIPRHDTVYWYQQGPGQDPQFLISFYEKMQSDKGSIPDRFSAQQFSDYHSELNMSSLELGDSALYFCASSPGWASTDTQYFGPGTRLTVL.